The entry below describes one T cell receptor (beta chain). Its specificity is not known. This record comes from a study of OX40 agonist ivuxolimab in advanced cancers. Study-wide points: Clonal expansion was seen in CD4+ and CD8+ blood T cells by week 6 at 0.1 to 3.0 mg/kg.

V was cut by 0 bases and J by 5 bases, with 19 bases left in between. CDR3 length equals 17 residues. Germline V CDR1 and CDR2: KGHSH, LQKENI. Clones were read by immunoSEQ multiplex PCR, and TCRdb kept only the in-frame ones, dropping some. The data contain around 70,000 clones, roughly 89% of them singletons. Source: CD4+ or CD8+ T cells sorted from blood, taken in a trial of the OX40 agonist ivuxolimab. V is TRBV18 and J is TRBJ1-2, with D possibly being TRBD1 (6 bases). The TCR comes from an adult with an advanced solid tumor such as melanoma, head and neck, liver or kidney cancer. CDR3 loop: CASSPPSVNRALYGYTF. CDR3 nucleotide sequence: TGTGCCAGCTCACCACCGAGCGTAAACAGGGCGCTATATGGCTACACCTTC. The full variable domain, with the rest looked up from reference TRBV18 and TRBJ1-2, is NAGVMQNPRHLVRRRGQEARLRCSPMKGHSHVYWYRQLPEEGLKFMVYLQKENIIDESGMPKERFSAEFPKEGPSILRIQQVVRGDSAAYFCASSPPSVNRALYGYTFGSGTRLTVV.